A single T cell receptor (beta chain) is shown here with its context. Its matching antigen is unknown. The PBMCs were taken from over 9.5 ml of fresh peripheral blood. These data are taken from a study of T cells in Graves' hyperthyroidism and ophthalmopathy. Points from the study as a whole: Blood held most thyroid clonotypes expanded above 0.001 frequency. Using 13 V-J features, a model discriminated ophthalmopathy from stable hyperthyroidism.

Trimming removed 4 bases at V and 0 bases at J, with 12 bases between. CDR3 size: 15 residues. The germline V gene has CDR1 MNHEY and CDR2 SMNVEV (reference sequence). Regions amplified from RNA transcripts were the TCR beta CDR3 regions. The primer set for the first-round RT-PCR of the TCR CDR3 was HTBI. TCRdb reprocessed the multiplex PCR reads via MiXCR and lists one record per CDR3 protein. This table holds hundreds of thousands of distinct CDR3 sequences, about an eighth found once. The TCR originated in a woman aged 40-49 years with Graves' ophthalmopathy. This chain joins TRBV27 and TRBJ1-2; D call uncertain. The sequencing sample was made of blood. The CDR3 region has the DNA TGTGCCAGCAGTTCAGCCCCACCTACTAACTATGGCTACACCTTC. It encodes CASSSAPPTNYGYTF.